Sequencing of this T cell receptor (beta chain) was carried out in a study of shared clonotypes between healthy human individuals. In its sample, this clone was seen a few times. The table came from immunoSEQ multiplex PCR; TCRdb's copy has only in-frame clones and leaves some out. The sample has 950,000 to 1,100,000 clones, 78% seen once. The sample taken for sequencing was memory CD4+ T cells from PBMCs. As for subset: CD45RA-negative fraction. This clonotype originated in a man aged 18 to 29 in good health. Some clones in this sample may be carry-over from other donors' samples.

For the CDR3, the DNA is TGTGCCAGCAGTTACGGAAATGAGCAGTTCTTC. Encoded protein: CASSYGNEQFF. The rearrangement uses TRBV6-5 and TRBJ2-1; no definite D call. This CDR3 contains 11 residues. The V gene lost 2 bases and the J gene lost 7 bases, with 3 bases spanning the gap. CDR1 and CDR2 (germline): MNHEY, SVGAGI.